Listed below are T cell receptor beta chains from one sample, sequenced in a study of beta chain features in type 1 diabetes. Data came from immunoSEQ multiplex PCR; TCRdb stores just in-frame clones and leaves some out. This table has roughly 50,000 clones, roughly 41% appearing once. The sequenced sample consisted of Tregs from blood. The receptors originated from a man aged 30 to 39 with type 1 diabetes. The CDR3 runs from the conserved cysteine through the conserved F or W. Fields, in order: J gene, V gene, clone size, D gene, CDR3 protein, CDR3 DNA. A D gene is named only where the DNA matches it firmly. Only some rows state a clone size, as once, few, many or a class for expanded clones.

j_gene: TRBJ2-3
v_gene: TRBV9
abundance: few
d_gene: TRBD2
CDR3aa: CASSVAGTSGRPTDTQYF
CDR3nt: TGTGCCAGCAGCGTAGCCGGGACTAGCGGGAGACCCACAGATACGCAGTATTTT

j_gene: TRBJ2-1
v_gene: TRBV4-2
abundance: NA
d_gene: TRBD2
CDR3aa: CASSQVSRAGGQGNEQFF
CDR3nt: TGTGCCAGCAGCCAAGTCTCTCGAGCGGGAGGCCAAGGGAATGAGCAGTTCTTC

j_gene: TRBJ2-1
v_gene: TRBV6-1
abundance: few
d_gene: TRBD2
CDR3aa: CASSLASGTLGEQFF
CDR3nt: TGTGCCAGCAGTCTGGCTAGCGGGACTTTGGGTGAGCAGTTCTTC

j_gene: TRBJ1-1
v_gene: TRBV18
abundance: NA
d_gene: NA
CDR3aa: CASSTVDYGAEAFF
CDR3nt: TGTGCCAGCAGCACCGTCGATTACGGGGCTGAAGCTTTCTTT

j_gene: TRBJ2-4
v_gene: TRBV19
abundance: NA
d_gene: NA
CDR3aa: CASRGGGLAKNIQYF
CDR3nt: TGTGCCAGTAGAGGTGGGGGCTTAGCCAAAAACATTCAGTACTTC

j_gene: TRBJ1-1
v_gene: TRBV18
abundance: NA
d_gene: NA
CDR3aa: CASSPSRGGEAFF
CDR3nt: TGTGCCAGCTCACCATCCAGGGGTGGTGAAGCTTTCTTT

j_gene: TRBJ2-7
v_gene: TRBV7-9
abundance: NA
d_gene: TRBD2
CDR3aa: CASSSLLAGGLYEQYF
CDR3nt: TGTGCCAGCAGCTCCCTCCTAGCGGGAGGACTCTACGAGCAGTACTTC

j_gene: TRBJ1-1
v_gene: TRBV10-3
abundance: NA
d_gene: TRBD1
CDR3aa: CAIQGQGNTEAFF
CDR3nt: TGTGCCATCCAAGGACAGGGAAACACTGAAGCTTTCTTT

j_gene: TRBJ2-3
v_gene: TRBV27
abundance: NA
d_gene: NA
CDR3aa: CASSLSLGTDTQYF
CDR3nt: TGTGCCAGCAGTTTATCTCTAGGCACAGATACGCAGTATTTT

j_gene: TRBJ2-3
v_gene: TRBV7-2
abundance: few
d_gene: NA
CDR3aa: CAIGADTQYF
CDR3nt: TGTGCCATAGGGGCAGATACGCAGTATTTT

j_gene: TRBJ2-7
v_gene: TRBV6-6
abundance: few
d_gene: TRBD1
CDR3aa: CASSLNAGTVPYEQYF
CDR3nt: TGTGCCAGCAGTCTTAATGCCGGGACAGTGCCCTACGAGCAGTACTTC

j_gene: TRBJ2-3
v_gene: TRBV7-9
abundance: few
d_gene: NA
CDR3aa: CASSLPRGYTDTQYF
CDR3nt: TGTGCCAGCAGCTTACCCAGGGGTTACACAGATACGCAGTATTTT

j_gene: TRBJ2-7
v_gene: TRBV5-1
abundance: NA
d_gene: TRBD2
CDR3aa: CASSSGLAVPPYEQYF
CDR3nt: TGCGCCAGCAGCTCGGGACTAGCGGTTCCTCCCTACGAGCAGTACTTC

j_gene: TRBJ1-5
v_gene: TRBV6-5
abundance: NA
d_gene: TRBD1
CDR3aa: CASGTGNQPQHF
CDR3nt: TGTGCCAGCGGGACAGGGAATCAGCCCCAGCATTTT

j_gene: TRBJ2-7
v_gene: TRBV7-9
abundance: NA
d_gene: NA
CDR3aa: CASRPVGASSYEQYF
CDR3nt: TGTGCCAGCAGGCCGGTTGGAGCCAGCTCCTACGAGCAGTACTTC

j_gene: TRBJ1-3
v_gene: TRBV29-1
abundance: NA
d_gene: NA
CDR3aa: CSVGGDTYSGNTIYF
CDR3nt: TGCAGCGTGGGGGGTGACACTTACTCTGGAAACACCATATATTTT

j_gene: TRBJ2-6
v_gene: TRBV29-1
abundance: NA
d_gene: NA
CDR3aa: CSVGARSGANVLTF
CDR3nt: TGCAGCGTTGGGGCCCGTTCTGGGGCCAACGTCCTGACTTTC

j_gene: TRBJ1-2
v_gene: TRBV29-1
abundance: NA
d_gene: TRBD1
CDR3aa: CSVSGTGIHSGYTF
CDR3nt: TGCAGCGTCTCCGGGACAGGGATTCACAGTGGCTACACCTTC

j_gene: TRBJ2-7
v_gene: TRBV7-9
abundance: NA
d_gene: TRBD2
CDR3aa: CASSFRLAGGGSSYEQYF
CDR3nt: TGTGCCAGCAGCTTTAGGCTAGCGGGAGGCGGGAGCTCCTACGAGCAGTACTTC

j_gene: TRBJ2-1
v_gene: TRBV18
abundance: many
d_gene: TRBD2
CDR3aa: CASSPNSGRGEQFF
CDR3nt: TGTGCCAGCTCACCCAACAGCGGGAGGGGAGAGCAGTTCTTC

j_gene: TRBJ2-3
v_gene: TRBV6-6
abundance: few
d_gene: NA
CDR3aa: CASSPRGLGNTQYF
CDR3nt: TGTGCCAGCTCCCCCCGCGGGTTGGGGAATACGCAGTATTTT

j_gene: TRBJ1-5
v_gene: TRBV7-8
abundance: NA
d_gene: NA
CDR3aa: CASTPHRVTNQPQHF
CDR3nt: TGTGCCAGCACCCCCCACAGGGTGACCAATCAGCCCCAGCATTTT

j_gene: TRBJ1-1
v_gene: TRBV6-1
abundance: once
d_gene: NA
CDR3aa: CASSPGGPRSTEAFF
CDR3nt: TGTGCCAGCAGCCCGGGGGGACCCAGGAGCACTGAAGCTTTCTTT

j_gene: TRBJ2-7
v_gene: TRBV19
abundance: NA
d_gene: TRBD2
CDR3aa: CASRSGTSGEGEQYF
CDR3nt: TGTGCCAGTAGAAGCGGGACTAGCGGGGAGGGCGAGCAGTACTTC

j_gene: TRBJ2-7
v_gene: TRBV7-9
abundance: few
d_gene: TRBD2
CDR3aa: CASSLGGVEQYF
CDR3nt: TGTGCCAGCAGCTTGGGGGGGGTGGAGCAGTACTTC

j_gene: TRBJ2-2
v_gene: TRBV28
abundance: NA
d_gene: NA
CDR3aa: CASSPGQFTGELFF
CDR3nt: TGTGCCAGCAGTCCTGGACAGTTCACCGGGGAGCTGTTTTTT

j_gene: TRBJ1-1
v_gene: TRBV28
abundance: NA
d_gene: NA
CDR3aa: CASSFAGFDTEAFF
CDR3nt: TGTGCCAGCAGTTTCGCAGGGTTCGACACTGAAGCTTTCTTT

j_gene: TRBJ2-1
v_gene: TRBV5-1
abundance: few
d_gene: NA
CDR3aa: CASSSFGTVREQFF
CDR3nt: TGCGCCAGCAGCTCATTCGGGACTGTTCGTGAGCAGTTCTTC

j_gene: TRBJ2-7
v_gene: TRBV30
abundance: NA
d_gene: NA
CDR3aa: CAWSLIVGSSEQYF
CDR3nt: TGTGCTTGGAGTCTTATCGTGGGGAGCAGCGAGCAGTACTTC

j_gene: TRBJ2-7
v_gene: TRBV5-1
abundance: NA
d_gene: TRBD1
CDR3aa: CASSSDGTGLEEQYF
CDR3nt: TGCGCCAGCAGCTCGGACGGGACAGGGCTTGAGGAGCAGTACTTC

j_gene: TRBJ1-2
v_gene: TRBV4-2
abundance: few
d_gene: NA
CDR3aa: CASSQVGDYGYTF
CDR3nt: TGTGCCAGCAGCCAAGTAGGGGACTATGGCTACACCTTC

j_gene: TRBJ2-3
v_gene: TRBV5-1
abundance: medium-sized
d_gene: TRBD2
CDR3aa: CASSLATGRGADTQYF
CDR3nt: TGCGCCAGCAGCTTGGCCACAGGACGGGGGGCAGATACGCAGTATTTT

j_gene: TRBJ2-1
v_gene: TRBV5-4
abundance: NA
d_gene: TRBD1
CDR3aa: CASSTGQGPYNEQFF
CDR3nt: TGTGCCAGCAGCACGGGACAGGGCCCCTACAATGAGCAGTTCTTC

j_gene: TRBJ2-7
v_gene: TRBV15
abundance: NA
d_gene: NA
CDR3aa: CATSQGAGAYEQYF
CDR3nt: TGTGCCACTTCCCAGGGAGCGGGCGCCTACGAGCAGTACTTC

j_gene: TRBJ2-3
v_gene: TRBV28
abundance: NA
d_gene: NA
CDR3aa: CASRSGWESTDTQYF
CDR3nt: TGTGCCAGCCGCAGCGGGTGGGAGAGCACAGATACGCAGTATTTT

j_gene: TRBJ2-5
v_gene: TRBV5-1
abundance: few
d_gene: NA
CDR3aa: CASSLGVAEETQYF
CDR3nt: TGCGCCAGCAGCCTCGGAGTAGCGGAAGAGACCCAGTACTTC

j_gene: TRBJ1-2
v_gene: TRBV12-5
abundance: few
d_gene: TRBD1
CDR3aa: CASGLVPESRGIGYTF
CDR3nt: TGTGCTAGTGGTTTGGTACCAGAATCCAGGGGGATCGGCTACACCTTC

j_gene: TRBJ2-1
v_gene: TRBV6-6
abundance: once
d_gene: NA
CDR3aa: CASRTTHQVRWGEFF
CDR3nt: TGTGCCAGCAGGACCACTCACCAAGTTCGGTGGGGGGAGTTCTTC

j_gene: TRBJ2-1
v_gene: TRBV5-1
abundance: NA
d_gene: NA
CDR3aa: CASSYVTGVDEQFF
CDR3nt: TGCGCCAGCAGCTACGTGACGGGGGTGGATGAGCAGTTCTTC

j_gene: TRBJ2-3
v_gene: TRBV10-3
abundance: NA
d_gene: TRBD1
CDR3aa: CAISAGQGATDTQYF
CDR3nt: TGTGCCATCAGTGCGGGGCAGGGGGCAACAGATACGCAGTATTTT

j_gene: TRBJ2-3
v_gene: TRBV7-9
abundance: NA
d_gene: TRBD2
CDR3aa: CASSNGLAGVGNTQYF
CDR3nt: TGTGCCAGCAGCAACGGACTAGCGGGAGTGGGTAATACGCAGTATTTT

j_gene: TRBJ1-2
v_gene: TRBV11-2
abundance: NA
d_gene: NA
CDR3aa: CASSNGGTSYGYTF
CDR3nt: TGTGCCAGCAGCAACGGCGGGACGTCCTATGGCTACACCTTC

j_gene: TRBJ1-1
v_gene: TRBV6-1
abundance: NA
d_gene: NA
CDR3aa: CASNRNKNTEAFF
CDR3nt: TGTGCCAGCAATCGTAACAAGAACACTGAAGCTTTCTTT

j_gene: TRBJ2-5
v_gene: TRBV10-3
abundance: few
d_gene: NA
CDR3aa: CAISELDGPVAQYF
CDR3nt: TGTGCCATCAGTGAACTAGACGGTCCAGTCGCCCAGTACTTC

j_gene: TRBJ2-3
v_gene: TRBV7-9
abundance: few
d_gene: TRBD2
CDR3aa: CASSFGGGTQYF
CDR3nt: TGTGCCAGCAGCTTTGGGGGGGGTACGCAGTATTTT

j_gene: TRBJ2-6
v_gene: TRBV18
abundance: NA
d_gene: NA
CDR3aa: CASSPGGFGANVLTF
CDR3nt: TGTGCCAGCTCACCTGGGGGCTTTGGGGCCAACGTCCTGACTTTC

j_gene: TRBJ1-5
v_gene: TRBV6-6
abundance: NA
d_gene: TRBD1
CDR3aa: CASSTTGVNQPQHF
CDR3nt: TGTGCCAGCAGTACGACAGGGGTAAATCAGCCCCAGCATTTT

j_gene: TRBJ2-6
v_gene: TRBV7-2
abundance: few
d_gene: NA
CDR3aa: CASSFRSGANVLTF
CDR3nt: TGTGCCAGCAGCTTCCGCTCTGGGGCCAACGTCCTGACTTTC